This paragraph covers one T cell receptor beta chain sequence. The antigen is undetermined. This entry belongs to a study of T cells in Graves' hyperthyroidism and ophthalmopathy. Whole-study context: Peripheral blood was drawn at first diagnosis, prior to all treatment.

Ophthalmopathy cases scored 3 or more on the Clinical Activity Score and 4 or more on NOSPECS grade, with duration below 3 months. PBMCs were collected from a roughly 10 ml volume of fresh peripheral blood. V shed 10 bases, J shed 2 bases, and the junction held 14 bases outside the gene matches. Germline V gene data show CDR1 as ENHRY and CDR2 as SYGVKD. The CDR3 spans 17 residues. The CDR3 regions of TCR beta were amplified from RNA transcripts. First-round RT-PCR of the TCR CDR3 relied on the HTBI primer set. TCRdb reprocessed the multiplex PCR reads with MiXCR, giving one entry per CDR3 protein. The sample lists 600,000 to 650,000 distinct CDR3 sequences, about a fifth seen once, with roughly 30% in the top ten. Notes on the study in general: Stable hyperthyroidism and ophthalmopathy were separated using 13 V-J signatures.

V is TRBV10-3 and J is TRBJ2-1, with TRBD2 matching over 10 bases. The specimen was blood. The sequence was collected from a man aged 25-40 years with Graves' ophthalmopathy. The CDR3 coding sequence is TGTGCCAGCAGCTCTATGCGACTAGCGGGTCCCTACAATGAGCAGTTCTTC. Its translation: CASSSMRLAGPYNEQFF.